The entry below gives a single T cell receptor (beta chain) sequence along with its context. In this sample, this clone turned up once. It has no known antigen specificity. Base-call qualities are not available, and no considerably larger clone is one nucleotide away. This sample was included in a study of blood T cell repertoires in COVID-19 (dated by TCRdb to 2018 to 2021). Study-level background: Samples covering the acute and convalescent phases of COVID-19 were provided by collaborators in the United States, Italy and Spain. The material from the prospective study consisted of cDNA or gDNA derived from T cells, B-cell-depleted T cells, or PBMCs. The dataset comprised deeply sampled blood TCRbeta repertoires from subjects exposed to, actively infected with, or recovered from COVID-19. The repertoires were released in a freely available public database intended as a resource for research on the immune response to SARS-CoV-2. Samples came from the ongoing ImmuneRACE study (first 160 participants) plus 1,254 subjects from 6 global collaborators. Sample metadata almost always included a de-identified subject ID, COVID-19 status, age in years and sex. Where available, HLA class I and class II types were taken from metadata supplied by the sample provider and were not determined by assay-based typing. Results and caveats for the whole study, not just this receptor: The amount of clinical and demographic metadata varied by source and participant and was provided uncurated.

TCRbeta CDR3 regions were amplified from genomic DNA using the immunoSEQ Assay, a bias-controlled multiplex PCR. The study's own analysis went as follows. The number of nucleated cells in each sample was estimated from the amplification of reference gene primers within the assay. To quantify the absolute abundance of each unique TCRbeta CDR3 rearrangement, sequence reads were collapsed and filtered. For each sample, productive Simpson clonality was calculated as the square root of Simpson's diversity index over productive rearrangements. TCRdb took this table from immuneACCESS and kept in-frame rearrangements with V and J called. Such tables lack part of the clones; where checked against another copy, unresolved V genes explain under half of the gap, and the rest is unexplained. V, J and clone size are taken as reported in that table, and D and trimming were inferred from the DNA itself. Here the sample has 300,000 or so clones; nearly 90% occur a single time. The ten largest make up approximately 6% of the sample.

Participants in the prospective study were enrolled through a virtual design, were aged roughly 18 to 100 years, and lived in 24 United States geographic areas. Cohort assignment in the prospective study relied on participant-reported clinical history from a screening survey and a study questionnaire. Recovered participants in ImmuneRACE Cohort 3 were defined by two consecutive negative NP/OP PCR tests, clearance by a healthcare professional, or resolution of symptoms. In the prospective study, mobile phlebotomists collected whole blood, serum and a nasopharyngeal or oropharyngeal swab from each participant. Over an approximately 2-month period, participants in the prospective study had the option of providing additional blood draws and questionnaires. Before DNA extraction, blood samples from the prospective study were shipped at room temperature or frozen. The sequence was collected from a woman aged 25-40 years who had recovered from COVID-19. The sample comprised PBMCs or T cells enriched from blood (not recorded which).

The CDR3 protein: CASSLARDSGGPTFYNEQFF. In nucleotide form, the sequence is TGTGCCAGCAGCTTGGCCCGGGATAGCGGGGGGCCTACCTTTTACAATGAGCAGTTCTTC. Recombination joined TRBV5-4 with TRBJ2-1; 10 central bases correspond to TRBD2. CDR1 and CDR2 are drawn from the germline V gene (reference sequence): SGHNT, YYREEE. The CDR3 runs 20 amino acids, cysteine and phenylalanine included. This entry keeps only the CDR3 DNA: 60 bases, framed from base 1. The germline V end is reduced by 0 bases and the J end by 4 bases; junction bases left unmatched: 16.